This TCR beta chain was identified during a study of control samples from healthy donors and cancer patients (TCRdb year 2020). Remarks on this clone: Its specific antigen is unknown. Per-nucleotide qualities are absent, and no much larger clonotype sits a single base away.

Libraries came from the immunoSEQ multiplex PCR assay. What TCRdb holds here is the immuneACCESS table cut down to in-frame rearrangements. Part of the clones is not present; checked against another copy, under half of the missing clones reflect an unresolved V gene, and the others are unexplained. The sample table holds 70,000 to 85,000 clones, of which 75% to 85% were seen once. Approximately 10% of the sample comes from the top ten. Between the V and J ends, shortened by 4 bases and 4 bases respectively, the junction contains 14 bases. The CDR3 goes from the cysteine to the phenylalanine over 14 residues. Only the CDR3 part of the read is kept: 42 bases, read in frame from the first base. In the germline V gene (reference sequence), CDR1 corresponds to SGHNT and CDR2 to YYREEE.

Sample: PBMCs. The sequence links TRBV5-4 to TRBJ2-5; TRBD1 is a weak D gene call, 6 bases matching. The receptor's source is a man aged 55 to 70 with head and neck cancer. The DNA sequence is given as TGTGCCAGCAGCGTCTCAGGGGCGGGAGAGACCCAGTACTTC. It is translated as CASSVSGAGETQYF. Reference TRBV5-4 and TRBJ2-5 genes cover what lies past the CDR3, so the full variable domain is ETGVTQSPTHLIKTRGQQVTLRCSSQSGHNTVSWYQQALGQGPQFIFQYYREEENGRGNFPPRFSGLQFPNYSSELNVNALELDDSALYLCASSVSGAGETQYFGPGTRLLVL.